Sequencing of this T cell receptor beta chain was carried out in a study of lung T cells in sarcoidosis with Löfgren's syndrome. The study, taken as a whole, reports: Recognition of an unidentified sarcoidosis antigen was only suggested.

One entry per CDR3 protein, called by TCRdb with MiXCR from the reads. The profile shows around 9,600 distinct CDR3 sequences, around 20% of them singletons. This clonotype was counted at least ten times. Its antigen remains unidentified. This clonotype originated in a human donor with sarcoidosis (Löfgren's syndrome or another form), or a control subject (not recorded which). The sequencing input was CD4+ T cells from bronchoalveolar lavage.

CDR3 sequence reads: CASSRSTDNHGYTF. The DNA for the CDR3 is TGTGCCAGCAGCCGAAGCACGGACAACCATGGCTACACCTTC. The chain recombines TRBV12-3 or TRBV12-4 with TRBJ1-2, with D possibly TRBD1 on 5 matching bases. Deletions cut 6 bases from V and 6 bases from J, with 17 bases between. The CDR3 spans 14 residues.